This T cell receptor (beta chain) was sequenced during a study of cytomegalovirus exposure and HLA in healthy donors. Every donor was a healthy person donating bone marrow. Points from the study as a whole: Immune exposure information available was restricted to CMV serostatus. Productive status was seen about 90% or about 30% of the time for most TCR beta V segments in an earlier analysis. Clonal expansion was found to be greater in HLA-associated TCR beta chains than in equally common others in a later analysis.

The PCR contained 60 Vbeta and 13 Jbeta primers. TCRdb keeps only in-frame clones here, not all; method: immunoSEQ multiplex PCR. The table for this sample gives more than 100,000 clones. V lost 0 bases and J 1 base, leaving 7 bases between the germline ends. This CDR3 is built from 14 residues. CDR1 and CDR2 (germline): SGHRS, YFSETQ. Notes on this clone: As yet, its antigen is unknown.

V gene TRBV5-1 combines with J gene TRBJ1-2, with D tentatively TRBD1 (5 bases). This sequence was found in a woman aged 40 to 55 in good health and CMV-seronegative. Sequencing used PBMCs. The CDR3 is CASSLGRGNYGYTF. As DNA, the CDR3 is TGCGCCAGCAGCTTGGGGAGGGGTAACTATGGCTACACCTTC.